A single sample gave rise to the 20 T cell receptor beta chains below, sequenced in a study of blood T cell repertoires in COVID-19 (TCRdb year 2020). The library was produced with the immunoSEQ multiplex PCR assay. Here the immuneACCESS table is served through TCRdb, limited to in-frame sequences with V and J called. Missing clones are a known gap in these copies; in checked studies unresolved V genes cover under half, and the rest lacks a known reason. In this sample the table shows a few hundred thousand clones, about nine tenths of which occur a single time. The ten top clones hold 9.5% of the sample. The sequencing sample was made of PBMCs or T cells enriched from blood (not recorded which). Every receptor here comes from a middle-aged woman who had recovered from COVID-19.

CDR3 residues: CASKEDSYEQYF. CDR3 DNA sequence: TGTGCCAGCAAGGAGGACTCCTACGAGCAGTACTTC. This chain connects TRBV2 to TRBJ2-7, with D perhaps matching TRBD2 (5 bases). The CDR3 runs 12 residues. Trimming left V 7 bases short and J 0 bases short, with 7 bases between. Germline V lookup: CDR1 SNHLY, CDR2 FYNNEI.

DNA for the CDR3: TGTGCCACCAGTGATCCGACTAGCGACCCCTACAATGAGCAGTTCTTC. Translating gives CATSDPTSDPYNEQFF. The J gene is TRBJ2-1, the V gene TRBV24-1; 8 bases are a match to TRBD2. With 3 bases clipped from V and 2 bases from J, the junction kept 5 bases outside the gene matches. The V gene's germline CDR1 is KGHDR and CDR2 SFDVKD. The length of the CDR3 is 16 residues.

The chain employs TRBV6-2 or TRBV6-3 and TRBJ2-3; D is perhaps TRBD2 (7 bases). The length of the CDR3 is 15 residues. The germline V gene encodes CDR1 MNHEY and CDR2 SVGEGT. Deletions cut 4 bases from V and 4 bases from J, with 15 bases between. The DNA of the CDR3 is TGTGCCAGCAGTTCTGGGAGGGGGGACGCAGATACGCAGTATTTT. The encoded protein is CASSSGRGDADTQYF.

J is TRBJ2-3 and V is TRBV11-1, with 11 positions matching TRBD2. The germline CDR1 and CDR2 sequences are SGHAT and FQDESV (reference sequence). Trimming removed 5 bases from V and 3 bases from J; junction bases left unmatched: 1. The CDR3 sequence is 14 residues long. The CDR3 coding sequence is TGTGCCAGCAGCCGACTAGCGGGGACAGATACGCAGTATTTT. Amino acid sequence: CASSRLAGTDTQYF.

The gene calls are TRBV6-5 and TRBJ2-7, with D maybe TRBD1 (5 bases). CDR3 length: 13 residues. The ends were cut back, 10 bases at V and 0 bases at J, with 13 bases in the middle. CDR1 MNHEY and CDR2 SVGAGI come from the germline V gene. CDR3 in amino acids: CAIGHPYSYEQYF. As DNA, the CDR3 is TGTGCCATCGGACACCCTTACTCCTACGAGCAGTACTTC.

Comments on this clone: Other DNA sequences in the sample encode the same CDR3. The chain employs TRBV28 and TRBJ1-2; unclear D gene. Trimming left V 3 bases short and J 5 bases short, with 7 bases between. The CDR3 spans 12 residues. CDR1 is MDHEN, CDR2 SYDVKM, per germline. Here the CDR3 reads CASSLREYGYTF. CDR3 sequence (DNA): TGTGCCAGCAGTTTGCGGGAGTATGGCTACACCTTC.

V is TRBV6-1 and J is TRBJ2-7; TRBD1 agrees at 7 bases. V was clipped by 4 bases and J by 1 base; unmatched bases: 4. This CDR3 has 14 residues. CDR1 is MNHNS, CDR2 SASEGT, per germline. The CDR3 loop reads CASSGRDRSYEQYF. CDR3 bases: TGTGCCAGCAGTGGCCGGGACAGATCCTACGAGCAGTACTTC.

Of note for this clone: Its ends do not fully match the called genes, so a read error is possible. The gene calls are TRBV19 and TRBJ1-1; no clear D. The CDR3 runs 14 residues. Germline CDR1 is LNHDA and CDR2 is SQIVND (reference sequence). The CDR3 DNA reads TGTGCCAGTAGAATAGGGAGTGGCGACACTGAAGCTTTCTTT. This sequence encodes CASRIGSGDTEAFF.

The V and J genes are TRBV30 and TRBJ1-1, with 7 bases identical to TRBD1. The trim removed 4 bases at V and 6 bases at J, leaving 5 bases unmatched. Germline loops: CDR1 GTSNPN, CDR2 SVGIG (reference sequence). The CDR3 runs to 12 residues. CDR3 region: CAWKGQGAEAFF. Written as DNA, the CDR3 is TGTGCCTGGAAAGGTCAGGGGGCTGAAGCTTTCTTT.

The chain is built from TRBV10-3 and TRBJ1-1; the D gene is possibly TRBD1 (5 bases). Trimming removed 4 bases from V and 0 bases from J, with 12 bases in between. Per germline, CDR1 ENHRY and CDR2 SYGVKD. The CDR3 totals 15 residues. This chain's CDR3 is CAISVRGTMNTEAFF. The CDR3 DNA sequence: TGTGCCATCAGTGTGCGGGGGACCATGAACACTGAAGCTTTCTTT.

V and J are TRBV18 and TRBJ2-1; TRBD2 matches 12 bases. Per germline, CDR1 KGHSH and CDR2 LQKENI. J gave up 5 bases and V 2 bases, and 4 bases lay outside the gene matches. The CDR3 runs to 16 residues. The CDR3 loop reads CASSPRGLAGNNEQFF. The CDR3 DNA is TGTGCCAGCTCACCAAGAGGACTAGCGGGGAACAATGAGCAGTTCTTC.

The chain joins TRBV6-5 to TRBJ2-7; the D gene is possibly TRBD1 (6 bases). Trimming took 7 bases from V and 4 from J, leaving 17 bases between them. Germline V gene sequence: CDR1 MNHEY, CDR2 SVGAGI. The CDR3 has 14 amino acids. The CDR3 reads CASIPGQGHYEQYF. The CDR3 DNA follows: TGTGCCAGCATCCCGGGGCAGGGACATTACGAGCAGTACTTC.

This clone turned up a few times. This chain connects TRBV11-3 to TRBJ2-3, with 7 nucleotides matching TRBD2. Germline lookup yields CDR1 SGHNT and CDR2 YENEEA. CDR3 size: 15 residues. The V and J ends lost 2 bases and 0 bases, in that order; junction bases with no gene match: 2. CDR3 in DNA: TGTGCCAGCAGCTTACATAGCGGGAGCACAGATACGCAGTATTTT. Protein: CASSLHSGSTDTQYF. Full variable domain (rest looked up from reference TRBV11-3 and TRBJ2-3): EAGVVQSPRYKIIEKKQPVAFWCNPISGHNTLYWYLQNLGQGPELLIRYENEEAVDDSQLPKDRFSAERLKGVDSTLKIQPAELGDSAVYLCASSLHSGSTDTQYFGPGTRLTVL.

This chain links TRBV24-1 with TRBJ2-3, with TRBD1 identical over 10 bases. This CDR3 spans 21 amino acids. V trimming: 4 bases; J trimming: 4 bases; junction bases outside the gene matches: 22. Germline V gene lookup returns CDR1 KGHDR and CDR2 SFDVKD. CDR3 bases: TGTGCCACCAGTGAGGGGGGACAGGGGATGAGACTAGCGCCGAGGGCAGATACGCAGTATTTT. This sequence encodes CATSEGGQGMRLAPRADTQYF.

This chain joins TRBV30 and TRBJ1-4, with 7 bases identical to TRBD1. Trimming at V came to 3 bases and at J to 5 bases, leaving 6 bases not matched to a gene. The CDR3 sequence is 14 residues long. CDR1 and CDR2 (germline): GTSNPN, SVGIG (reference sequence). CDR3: CAWSPGTANEKLFF. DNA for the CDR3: TGTGCCTGGAGCCCCGGGACAGCAAATGAAAAACTGTTTTTT.

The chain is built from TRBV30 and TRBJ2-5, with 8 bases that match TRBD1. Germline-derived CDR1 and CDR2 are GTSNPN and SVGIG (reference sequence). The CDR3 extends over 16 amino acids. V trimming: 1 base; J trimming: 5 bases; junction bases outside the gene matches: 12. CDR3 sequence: CAWSERVGRGLETQYF. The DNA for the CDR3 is TGTGCCTGGAGTGAACGGGTTGGCAGGGGGCTGGAGACCCAGTACTTC.

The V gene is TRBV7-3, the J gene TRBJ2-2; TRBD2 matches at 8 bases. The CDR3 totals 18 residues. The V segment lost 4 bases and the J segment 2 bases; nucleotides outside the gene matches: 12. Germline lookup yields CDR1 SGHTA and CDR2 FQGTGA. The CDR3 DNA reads TGTGCCAGCAGCTCCCCCCAGAGCGGGGGAGGAAACACCGGGGAGCTGTTTTTT. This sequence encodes CASSSPQSGGGNTGELFF.

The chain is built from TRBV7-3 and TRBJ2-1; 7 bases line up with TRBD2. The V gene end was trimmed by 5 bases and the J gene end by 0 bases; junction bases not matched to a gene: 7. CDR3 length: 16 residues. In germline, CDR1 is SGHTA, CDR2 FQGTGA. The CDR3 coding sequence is TGTGCCAGCAGCCCTAGAGCGGGGACCTCCTACAATGAGCAGTTCTTC. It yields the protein CASSPRAGTSYNEQFF.

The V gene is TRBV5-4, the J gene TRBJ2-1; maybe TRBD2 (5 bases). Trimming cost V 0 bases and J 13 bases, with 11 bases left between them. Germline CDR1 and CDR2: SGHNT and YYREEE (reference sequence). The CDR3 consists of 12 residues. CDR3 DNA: TGTGCCAGCAGCTTGGATTCTACTAGACAGTTCTTC. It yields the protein CASSLDSTRQFF.

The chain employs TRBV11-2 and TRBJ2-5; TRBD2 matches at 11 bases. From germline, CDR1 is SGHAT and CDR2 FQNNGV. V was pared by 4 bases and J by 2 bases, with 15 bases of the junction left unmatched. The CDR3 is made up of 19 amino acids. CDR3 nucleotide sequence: TGTGCCAGCAGCTATCGCGGGGGACTAGCGGTAACGGATCAAGAGACCCAGTACTTC. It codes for CASSYRGGLAVTDQETQYF.